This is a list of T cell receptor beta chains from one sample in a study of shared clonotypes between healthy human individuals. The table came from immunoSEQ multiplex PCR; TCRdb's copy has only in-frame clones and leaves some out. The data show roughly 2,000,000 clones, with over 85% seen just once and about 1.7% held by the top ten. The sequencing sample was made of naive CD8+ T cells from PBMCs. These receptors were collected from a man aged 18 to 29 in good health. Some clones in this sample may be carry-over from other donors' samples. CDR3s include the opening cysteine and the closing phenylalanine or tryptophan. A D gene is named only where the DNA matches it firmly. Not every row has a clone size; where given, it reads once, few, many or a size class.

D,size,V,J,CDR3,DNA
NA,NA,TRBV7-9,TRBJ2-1,CASSPDWRGNEQFF,TGTGCCAGCAGCCCGGACTGGCGGGGCAATGAGCAGTTCTTC
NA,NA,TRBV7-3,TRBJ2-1,CASSPTFGGRNEQFF,TGTGCCAGCAGCCCTACCTTCGGGGGAAGGAATGAGCAGTTCTTC
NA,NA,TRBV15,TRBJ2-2,CATSRDELSGELFF,TGTGCCACCAGCAGAGATGAACTATCCGGGGAGCTGTTTTTT
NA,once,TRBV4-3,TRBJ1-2,CASSPSPPGATVGYGYTF,TGCGCCAGCAGCCCAAGTCCCCCCGGGGCAACCGTCGGCTATGGCTACACCTTC
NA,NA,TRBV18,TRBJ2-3,CASSPPVSILSTDTQYF,TGTGCCAGCTCACCACCGGTTTCCATTCTGAGCACAGATACGCAGTATTTT
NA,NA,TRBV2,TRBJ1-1,CASSEDGGYTEAFF,TGTGCCAGCAGTGAAGATGGAGGGTACACTGAAGCTTTCTTT
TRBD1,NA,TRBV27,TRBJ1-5,CASSLTGRQPQHF,TGTGCCAGCAGTTTGACAGGGAGGCAGCCCCAGCATTTT
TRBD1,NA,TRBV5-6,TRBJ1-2,CASSPGQGTITANYGYTF,TGTGCCAGCAGCCCGGGACAGGGAACCATAACCGCTAACTATGGCTACACCTTC
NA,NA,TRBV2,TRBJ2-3,CASSSGLTTDTQYF,TGTGCCAGCAGTTCGGGACTCACGACAGATACGCAGTATTTT
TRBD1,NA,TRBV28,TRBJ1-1,CASSSPGQGAFLQDEAFF,TGTGCCAGCAGTTCCCCGGGACAGGGGGCGTTCTTGCAAGATGAAGCTTTCTTT
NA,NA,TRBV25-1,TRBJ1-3,CASSARGPRNTIYF,TGTGCCAGCAGTGCCCGAGGGCCTAGAAACACCATATATTTT
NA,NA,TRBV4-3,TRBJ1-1,CASSQIIQGGTEAFF,TGCGCCAGCAGCCAAATTATACAGGGTGGGACTGAAGCTTTCTTT
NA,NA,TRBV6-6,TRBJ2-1,CASTSDENSYNEQFF,TGTGCCAGCACCTCTGACGAGAACTCCTACAATGAGCAGTTCTTC
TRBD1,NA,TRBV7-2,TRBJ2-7,CASREGGMYEQYF,TGTGCCAGCAGGGAAGGGGGCATGTACGAGCAGTACTTC
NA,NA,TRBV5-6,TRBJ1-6,CASSSYHGVRDPMGSPLHF,TGTGCCAGCAGCTCATACCATGGAGTACGTGATCCTATGGGCTCACCCCTCCACTTT
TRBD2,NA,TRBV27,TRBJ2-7,CASSLSPGTRIGEQYF,TGTGCCAGCAGTTTATCCCCCGGGACTAGAATCGGCGAGCAGTACTTC
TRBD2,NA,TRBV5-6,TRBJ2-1,CASSLGVAGPQFF,TGTGCCAGCAGCTTAGGGGTAGCGGGTCCGCAGTTCTTC
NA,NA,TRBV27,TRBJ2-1,CASSLTSSYNEQFF,TGTGCCAGCAGTTTGACTAGCTCCTACAATGAGCAGTTCTTC
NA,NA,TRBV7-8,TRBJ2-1,CASSLATSEYNEQFF,TGTGCCAGCAGCTTAGCTACATCAGAGTACAATGAGCAGTTCTTC
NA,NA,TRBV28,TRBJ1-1,CASSLYTNTEAFF,TGTGCCAGCAGTTTATACACGAACACTGAAGCTTTCTTT
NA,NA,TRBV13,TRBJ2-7,CASSDRNSVYEQYF,TGTGCCAGCAGCGATCGAAACTCCGTCTACGAGCAGTACTTC
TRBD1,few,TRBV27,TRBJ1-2,CASGQGWGYTF,TGTGCCTCGGGACAGGGATGGGGCTACACCTTC
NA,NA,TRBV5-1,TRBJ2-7,CASSSNTGFTPYYEQYF,TGCGCCAGCAGCTCGAATACAGGGTTTACCCCCTACTACGAGCAGTACTTC
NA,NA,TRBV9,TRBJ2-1,CASSVGYNEQFF,TGTGCCAGCAGCGTTGGATACAATGAGCAGTTCTTC
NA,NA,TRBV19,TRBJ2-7,CASSIAGYEQYF,TGTGCCAGTAGTATAGCTGGGTACGAGCAGTACTTC
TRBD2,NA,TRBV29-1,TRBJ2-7,CSAWTSVFGEQYF,TGCAGCGCTTGGACTAGCGTCTTTGGAGAGCAGTACTTC
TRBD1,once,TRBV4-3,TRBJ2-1,CASSQTRQGFYNEQFF,TGCGCCAGCAGCCAAACCCGACAGGGCTTCTACAATGAGCAGTTCTTC
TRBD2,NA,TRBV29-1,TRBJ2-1,CSVEAWASGRISYNEQFF,TGCAGCGTTGAAGCTTGGGCTAGCGGGAGGATCTCCTACAATGAGCAGTTCTTC
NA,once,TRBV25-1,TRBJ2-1,CASSAHRSSYNEQFF,TGTGCCAGCAGTGCCCACAGAAGCTCCTACAATGAGCAGTTCTTC
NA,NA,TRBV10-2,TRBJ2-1,CASSEFSESSNEQFF,TGCGCCAGCAGTGAGTTTAGCGAAAGCAGCAATGAGCAGTTCTTC
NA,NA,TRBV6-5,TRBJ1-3,CASSQTFGSGNTIYF,TGTGCCAGCAGTCAGACGTTCGGGTCTGGAAACACCATATATTTT
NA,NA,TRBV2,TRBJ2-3,CASSPIYLTTDTQYF,TGTGCCAGCAGCCCCATTTATTTGACCACAGATACGCAGTATTTT
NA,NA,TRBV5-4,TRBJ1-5,CASSLGTAGDQPQHF,TGTGCCAGCAGCTTGGGGACAGCTGGGGATCAGCCCCAGCATTTT
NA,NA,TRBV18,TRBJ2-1,CASSPRGDREQFF,TGTGCCAGCTCACCACGGGGGGATCGGGAGCAGTTCTTC
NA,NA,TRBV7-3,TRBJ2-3,CASSLLGRGGDTQYF,TGTGCCAGCAGCTTATTAGGCAGGGGAGGAGATACGCAGTATTTT
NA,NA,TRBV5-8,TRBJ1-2,CASSLANRVTNYGYTF,TGTGCCAGCAGCTTGGCCAACAGGGTTACTAACTATGGCTACACCTTC
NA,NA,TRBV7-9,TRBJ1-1,CASSPPGKPDTEAFF,TGTGCCAGCAGCCCACCCGGGAAGCCAGACACTGAAGCTTTCTTT
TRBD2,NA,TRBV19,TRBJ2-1,CASSILAGEGNGHEQFF,TGTGCCAGTAGTATTCTAGCGGGGGAAGGAAATGGGCATGAGCAGTTCTTC
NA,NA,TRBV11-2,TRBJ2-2,CASSLGPGPLTGELFF,TGTGCCAGCAGCTTGGGACCAGGACCGCTTACCGGGGAGCTGTTTTTT
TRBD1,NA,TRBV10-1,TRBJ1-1,CASRPGQGTMNTEAFF,TGCGCCAGCAGGCCGGGACAGGGAACGATGAACACTGAAGCTTTCTTT
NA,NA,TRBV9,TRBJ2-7,CASSVGGVNYEQYF,TGTGCCAGCAGCGTAGGGGGGGTTAACTACGAGCAGTACTTC
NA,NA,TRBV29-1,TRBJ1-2,CSVLRQAGGYTF,TGCAGCGTCCTGCGACAGGCCGGAGGCTACACCTTC
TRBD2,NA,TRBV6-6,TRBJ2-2,CASSWERELGGELFF,TGTGCCAGCAGTTGGGAGCGGGAGTTAGGCGGGGAGCTGTTTTTT
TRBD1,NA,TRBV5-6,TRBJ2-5,CASSWGTGGKETQYF,TGTGCCAGCAGCTGGGGGACAGGGGGCAAGGAGACCCAGTACTTC
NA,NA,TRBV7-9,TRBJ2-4,CASSLVSPTELAKNIQYF,TGTGCCAGCAGCTTAGTGTCCCCGACGGAACTGGCCAAAAACATTCAGTACTTC
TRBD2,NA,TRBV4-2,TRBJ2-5,CASTRGSSGAQETQYF,TGTGCCAGTACCCGGGGGTCTAGCGGAGCACAAGAGACCCAGTACTTC
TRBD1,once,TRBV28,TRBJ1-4,CASRWTGGNEKLFF,TGTGCCAGCAGATGGACAGGGGGCAATGAAAAACTGTTTTTT
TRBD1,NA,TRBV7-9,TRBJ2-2,CASSGQGQSTGELFF,TGTGCCAGCTCGGGACAGGGACAAAGCACCGGGGAGCTGTTTTTT